These 11 T cell receptor beta chains came from one sample sequenced in a study of T cells in Graves' hyperthyroidism and ophthalmopathy. The TCR beta CDR3 regions underwent amplification using RNA transcripts as the source. Using the HTBI primer set, a first-round RT-PCR was run on the TCR CDR3. TCRdb ran MiXCR on the multiplex PCR reads and lists one entry per CDR3 protein. The sample has about 350,000 distinct CDR3 sequences; 18% are singletons. Sequenced material: blood. The receptors shown here come from a middle-aged woman with Graves' ophthalmopathy.

This clonotype was recorded at least ten times. The chain carries TRBV6-1 and TRBJ2-7, with unresolved D. Germline CDR1 is MNHNS and CDR2 is SASEGT. Trimming took off 2 bases at V and 3 bases at J, with 11 bases between the two ends. This CDR3 has 14 residues. For the CDR3, the DNA is TGTGCCAGCAGTGAATTGAGGACGATCTACGAGCAGTACTTC. It translates to CASSELRTIYEQYF.

The table lists this clonotype with a few counts. The rearrangement links TRBV6-2 or TRBV6-3 to TRBJ2-2, with 15 positions matching TRBD2. CDR3 length: 19 amino acids. J was trimmed by 2 bases and V by 6 bases; bases with no gene match: 10. Germline V gene lookup returns CDR1 MNHEY and CDR2 SVGEGT. CDR3 sequence reads: CASSLPGLAGGPNTGELFF. CDR3 bases: TGTGCCAGCAGCCTCCCGGGACTAGCGGGAGGACCAAACACCGGGGAGCTGTTTTTT.

This chain joins TRBV28 and TRBJ2-5; 7 bases align to TRBD1. V shed 3 bases and J 4 bases; nucleotides not matched to a gene: 8. Germline V gene sequence: CDR1 MDHEN, CDR2 SYDVKM. The CDR3 extends over 15 amino acids. The CDR3 sequence: CASSFGQGVAETQYF. CDR3 nucleotides: TGTGCCAGCAGTTTTGGTCAGGGGGTCGCAGAGACCCAGTACTTC.

Ten or more counts support this clonotype. J is TRBJ1-2 and V is TRBV29-1; the D is unclear. Germline values: CDR1 SQVTM, CDR2 ANQGSEA. The CDR3 contains 12 residues. Trimming left V 1 base short and J 5 bases short, with 8 bases between. The CDR3 spells CSVEGVEYGYTF. CDR3 in DNA: TGCAGCGTTGAAGGGGTTGAGTATGGCTACACCTTC.

This clonotype was observed at least ten times. The chain is built from TRBV7-2 and TRBJ2-5; 10 bases agree with TRBD2. CDR1 and CDR2 from the germline V gene are SGHTA and FQGNSA. The V segment lost 5 bases and the J segment 7 bases; nucleotides outside the gene matches: 7. The CDR3 contains 14 residues. The CDR3 protein is CASSTRTSGATQYF. The CDR3 DNA follows: TGTGCCAGCAGCACCCGGACTAGCGGAGCGACCCAGTACTTC.

This clonotype was recorded at least ten times. This CDR3 reads CASQQGNYGYTF. DNA of the CDR3: TGTGCCAGCCAACAGGGTAACTATGGCTACACCTTC. The J gene is TRBJ1-2, the V gene TRBV6-5; D may be TRBD1 (6 bases). The V end lost 8 bases, the J end lost 1 base, and 8 bases lay between the germline ends. The CDR3 is made up of 12 amino acids. Per germline, CDR1 MNHEY and CDR2 SVGAGI.

The genes are TRBV28 and TRBJ2-7, with 9 bases lining up with TRBD1. J gave up 3 bases and V 5 bases, and 5 bases lay outside the gene matches. The CDR3 covers 14 residues. Germline-derived CDR1 and CDR2 are MDHEN and SYDVKM. The CDR3 sequence: CASSHGQGFYEQYF. CDR3 nucleotides: TGTGCCAGCAGTCATGGACAGGGGTTCTACGAGCAGTACTTC.

This clonotype has ten or more counts. The genes are TRBV13 and TRBJ2-7; D possibly corresponds to TRBD2 (5 bases). Trimming took 5 bases from V and 5 from J, leaving 16 bases between them. The CDR3 runs to 14 residues. Germline assignment: CDR1 PRHDT and CDR2 FYEKMQ (reference sequence). The CDR3 DNA follows: TGTGCCAGCAGCATCGGGGTCGCCTCTGACGAGCAGTACTTC. Amino acids: CASSIGVASDEQYF.

The chain couples TRBV20-1 to TRBJ1-1; 7 bases fit TRBD1. After removal of 2 bases from V and 5 bases from J, the junction contained 8 bases not matched to a gene. The CDR3 totals 14 residues. CDR1 DFQATT and CDR2 SNEGSKA come from the germline V gene (reference sequence). Here the CDR3 DNA reads TGCAGTGCTAGAAAAGGGGGCGCTCGGACTGAAGCTTTCTTT. It encodes CSARKGGARTEAFF.

In this sample, this clonotype turned up many times. The chain uses TRBV28 and TRBJ2-7; D unresolved. The CDR3 totals 12 residues. The V end lost 3 bases, the J end lost 1 base, and 4 bases lay between the germline ends. Germline V gene lookup returns CDR1 MDHEN and CDR2 SYDVKM. In DNA, the CDR3 is TGTGCCAGCAGTTTTAAATCCTACGAGCAGTACTTC. It encodes CASSFKSYEQYF.

This clonotype was observed many times. This chain connects TRBV6-5 to TRBJ1-1; unclear D gene. V was shortened by 2 bases and J by 7 bases, with 11 bases between the two germline ends. This CDR3 spans 13 amino acids. The germline V gene encodes CDR1 MNHEY and CDR2 SVGAGI. CDR3 nucleotides: TGTGCCAGCAGTTACCGGACCGGCAGTGAAGCTTTCTTT. Translation: CASSYRTGSEAFF.